The present T cell receptor beta chain was sequenced within a study of blood T cell repertoires in COVID-19. Per the germline V gene, CDR1 is KGHSH and CDR2 is LQKENI. The CDR3 spans 15 residues. The J segment lost 2 bases and the V segment lost 4 bases, leaving 7 bases of the junction unmatched. Profiling relied on immunoSEQ multiplex PCR, and the TCRdb table lists in-frame clones only, not all of them. Counted here are 250,000 or so clones, roughly 88% occurring once; the ten biggest clones make up about 4%. Sequences were obtained from PBMCs or T cells enriched from blood (not recorded which). The sequence derives from a woman in her twenties or thirties who had been exposed to COVID-19. The chain joins TRBV18 to TRBJ2-7; 8 bases match TRBD1. The CDR3 nucleotides are TGTGCCAGCTCACTGACGGGACAGGTAACCTACGAGCAGTACTTC. Protein: CASSLTGQVTYEQYF. The full variable domain, in which reference TRBV18 and TRBJ2-7 provide the parts outside the CDR3, is NAGVMQNPRHLVRRRGQEARLRCSPMKGHSHVYWYRQLPEEGLKFMVYLQKENIIDESGMPKERFSAEFPKEGPSILRIQQVVRGDSAAYFCASSLTGQVTYEQYFGPGTRLTVT.